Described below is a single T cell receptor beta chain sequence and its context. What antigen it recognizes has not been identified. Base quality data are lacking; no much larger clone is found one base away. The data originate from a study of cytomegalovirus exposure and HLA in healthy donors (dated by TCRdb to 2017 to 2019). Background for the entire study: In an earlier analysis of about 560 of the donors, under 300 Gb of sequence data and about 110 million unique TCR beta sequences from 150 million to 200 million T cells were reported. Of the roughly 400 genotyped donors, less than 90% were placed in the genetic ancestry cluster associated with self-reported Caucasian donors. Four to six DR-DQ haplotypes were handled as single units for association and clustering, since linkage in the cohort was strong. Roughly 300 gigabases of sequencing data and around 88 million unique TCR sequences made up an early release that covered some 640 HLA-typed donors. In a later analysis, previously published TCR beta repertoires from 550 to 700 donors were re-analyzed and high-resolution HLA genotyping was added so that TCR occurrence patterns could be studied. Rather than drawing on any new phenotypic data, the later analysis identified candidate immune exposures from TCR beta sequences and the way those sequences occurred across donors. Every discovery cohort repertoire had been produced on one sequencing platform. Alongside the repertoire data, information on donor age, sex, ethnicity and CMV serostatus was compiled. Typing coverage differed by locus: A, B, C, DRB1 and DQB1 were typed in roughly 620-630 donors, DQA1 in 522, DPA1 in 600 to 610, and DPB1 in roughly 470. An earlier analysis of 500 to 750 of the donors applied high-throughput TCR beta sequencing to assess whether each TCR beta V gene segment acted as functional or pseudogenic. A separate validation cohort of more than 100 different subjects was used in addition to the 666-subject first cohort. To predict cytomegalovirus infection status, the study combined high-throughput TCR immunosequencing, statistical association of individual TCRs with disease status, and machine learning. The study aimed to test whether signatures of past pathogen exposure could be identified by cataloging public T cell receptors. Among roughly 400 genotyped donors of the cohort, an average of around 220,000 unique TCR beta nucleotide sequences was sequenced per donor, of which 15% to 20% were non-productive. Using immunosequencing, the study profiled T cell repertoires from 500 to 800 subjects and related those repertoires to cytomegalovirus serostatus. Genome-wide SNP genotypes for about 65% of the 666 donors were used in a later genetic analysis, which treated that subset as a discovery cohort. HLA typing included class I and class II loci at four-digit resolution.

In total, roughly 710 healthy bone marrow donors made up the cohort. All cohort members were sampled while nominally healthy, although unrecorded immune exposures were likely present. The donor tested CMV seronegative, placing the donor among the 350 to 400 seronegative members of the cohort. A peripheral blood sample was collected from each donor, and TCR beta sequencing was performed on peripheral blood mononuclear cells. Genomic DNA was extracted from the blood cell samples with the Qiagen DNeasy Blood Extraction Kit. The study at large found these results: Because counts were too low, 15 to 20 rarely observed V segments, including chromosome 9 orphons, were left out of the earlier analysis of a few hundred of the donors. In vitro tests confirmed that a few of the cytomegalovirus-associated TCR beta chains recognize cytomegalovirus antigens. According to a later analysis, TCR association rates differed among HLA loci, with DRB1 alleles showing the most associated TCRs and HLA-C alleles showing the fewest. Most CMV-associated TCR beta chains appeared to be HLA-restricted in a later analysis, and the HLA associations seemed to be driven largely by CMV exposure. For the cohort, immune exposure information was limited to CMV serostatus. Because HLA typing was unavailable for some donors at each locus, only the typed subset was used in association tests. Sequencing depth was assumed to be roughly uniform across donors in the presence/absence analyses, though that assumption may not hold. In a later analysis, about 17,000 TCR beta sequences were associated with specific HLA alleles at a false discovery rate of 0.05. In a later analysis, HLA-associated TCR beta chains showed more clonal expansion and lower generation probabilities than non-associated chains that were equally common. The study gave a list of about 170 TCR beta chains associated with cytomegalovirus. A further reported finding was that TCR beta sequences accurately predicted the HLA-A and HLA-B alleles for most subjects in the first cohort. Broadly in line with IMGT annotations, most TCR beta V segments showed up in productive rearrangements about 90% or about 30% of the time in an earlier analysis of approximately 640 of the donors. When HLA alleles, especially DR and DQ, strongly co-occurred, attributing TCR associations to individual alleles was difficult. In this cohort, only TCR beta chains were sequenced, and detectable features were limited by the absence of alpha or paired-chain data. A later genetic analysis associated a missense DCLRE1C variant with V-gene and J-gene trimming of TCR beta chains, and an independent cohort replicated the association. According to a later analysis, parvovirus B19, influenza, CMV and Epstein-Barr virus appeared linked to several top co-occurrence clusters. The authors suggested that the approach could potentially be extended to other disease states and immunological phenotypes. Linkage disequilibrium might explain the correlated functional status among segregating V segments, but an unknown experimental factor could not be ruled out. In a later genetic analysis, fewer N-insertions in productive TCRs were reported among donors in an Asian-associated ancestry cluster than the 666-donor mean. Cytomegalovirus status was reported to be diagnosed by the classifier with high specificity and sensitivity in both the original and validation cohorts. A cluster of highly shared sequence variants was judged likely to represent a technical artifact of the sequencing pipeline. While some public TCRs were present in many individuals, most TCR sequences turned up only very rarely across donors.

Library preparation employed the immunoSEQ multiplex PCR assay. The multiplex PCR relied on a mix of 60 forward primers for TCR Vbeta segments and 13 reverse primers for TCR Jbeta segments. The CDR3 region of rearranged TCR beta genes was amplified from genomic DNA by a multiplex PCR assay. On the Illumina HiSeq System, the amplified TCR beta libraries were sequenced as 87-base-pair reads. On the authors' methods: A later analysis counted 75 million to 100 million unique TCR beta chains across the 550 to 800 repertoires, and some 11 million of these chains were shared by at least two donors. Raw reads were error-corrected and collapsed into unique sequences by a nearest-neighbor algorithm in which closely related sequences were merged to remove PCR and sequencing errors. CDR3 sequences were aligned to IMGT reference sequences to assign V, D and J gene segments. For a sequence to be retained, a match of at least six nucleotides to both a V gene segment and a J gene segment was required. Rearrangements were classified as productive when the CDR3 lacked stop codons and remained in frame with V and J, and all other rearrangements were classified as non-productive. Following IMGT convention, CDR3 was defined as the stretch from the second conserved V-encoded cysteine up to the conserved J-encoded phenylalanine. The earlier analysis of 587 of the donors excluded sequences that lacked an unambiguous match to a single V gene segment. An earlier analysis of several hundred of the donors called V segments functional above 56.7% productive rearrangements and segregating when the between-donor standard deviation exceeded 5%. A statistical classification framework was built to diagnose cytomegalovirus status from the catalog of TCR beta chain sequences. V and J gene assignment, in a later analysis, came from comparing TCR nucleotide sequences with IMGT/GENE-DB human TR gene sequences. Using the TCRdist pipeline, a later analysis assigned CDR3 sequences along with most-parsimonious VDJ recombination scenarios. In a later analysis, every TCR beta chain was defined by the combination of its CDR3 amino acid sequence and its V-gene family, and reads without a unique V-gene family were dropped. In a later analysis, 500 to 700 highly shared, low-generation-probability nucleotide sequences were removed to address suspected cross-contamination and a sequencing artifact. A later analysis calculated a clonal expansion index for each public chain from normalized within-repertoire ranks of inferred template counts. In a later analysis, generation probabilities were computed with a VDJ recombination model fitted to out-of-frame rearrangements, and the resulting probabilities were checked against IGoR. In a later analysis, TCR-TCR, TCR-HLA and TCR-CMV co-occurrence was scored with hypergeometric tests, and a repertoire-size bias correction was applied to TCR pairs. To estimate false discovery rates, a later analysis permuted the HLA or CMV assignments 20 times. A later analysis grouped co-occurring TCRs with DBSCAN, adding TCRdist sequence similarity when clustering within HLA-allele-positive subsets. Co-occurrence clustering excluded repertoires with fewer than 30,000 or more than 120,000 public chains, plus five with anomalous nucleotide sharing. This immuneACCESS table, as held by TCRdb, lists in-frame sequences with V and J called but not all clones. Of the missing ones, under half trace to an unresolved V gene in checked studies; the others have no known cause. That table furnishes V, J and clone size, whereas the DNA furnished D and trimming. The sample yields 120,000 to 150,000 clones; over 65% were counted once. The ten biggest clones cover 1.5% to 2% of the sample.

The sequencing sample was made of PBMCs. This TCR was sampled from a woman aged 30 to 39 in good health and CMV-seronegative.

This receptor carries the CDR3 CASSQTEISYNEQFF. The base sequence is TGTGCCAGCAGCCAAACGGAGATCTCCTACAATGAGCAGTTCTTC. This sequence uses TRBV14 and TRBJ2-1; no D gene can be assigned with confidence. Including cysteine and phenylalanine, the CDR3 has 15 amino acids. Of the read, only the CDR3 DNA is kept; its 45 bases are in frame from base 1. CDR1 and CDR2 are drawn from the germline V gene: SGHDN, FVKESK. Trimming costs V 2 bases and J 0 bases, and their ends lie 8 bases apart.